One T cell receptor beta chain is described in this entry. The germline CDR1 and CDR2 sequences are SGHTA and FQGTGA. The V gene end was trimmed by 4 bases and the J gene end by 5 bases; junction bases not matched to a gene: 2. The CDR3 consists of 13 residues. In the source study's methods: Estimation of nucleated cell counts relied on the amplification of reference gene primers. Clones were sequenced by immunoSEQ multiplex PCR, and TCRdb holds only the in-frame ones, with some missing. From that table come the V and J calls and clone size; the DNA was used to work out D and trimming. The sample includes under 350,000 clones, 90% seen only once; the top ten take roughly 2.6%. The source of the sample is a study of blood T cell repertoires in COVID-19. Study background: There were acute and convalescent COVID-19 samples, and they came from the United States, Italy and Spain.

Across about two dozen US areas, participants ranged in age from about 18 to 90 years. The chain recombines TRBV7-3 with TRBJ2-5; 9 positions match TRBD1. The receptor was isolated from a man aged 55 to 70 who had recovered from COVID-19. The sequenced sample was PBMCs or T cells enriched from blood (not recorded which). Written as DNA, the CDR3 is TGTGCCAGCAGCTCCGACAGGGGGGAGACCCAGTACTTC. Its protein is CASSSDRGETQYF.